This T cell receptor (beta chain) was recovered during a study of blood T cell repertoires in COVID-19. As for the study in general: COVID-19 samples collected from the United States, Italy and Spain covered acute and convalescent phases.

The germline V gene has CDR1 SQVTM and CDR2 ANQGSEA. V lost 7 bases, J lost 1 base, and 11 bases lay in between. The CDR3 is 13 amino acids. As originally analysed: Quantification of nucleated cells was approximated via reference gene primer amplification. Sequencing was performed with immunoSEQ multiplex PCR; in TCRdb, only in-frame clones are kept and a portion is missing. V, J and clone size are those of that table, while D and trimming were read from the DNA. The profile shows about 220,000 clones, 75% to 90% of them singletons. The chain combines TRBV29-1 with TRBJ1-3; a weak D match, TRBD1 (5 bases). Sequencing input: peripheral blood. This receptor was identified in a middle-aged man with acute or convalescent COVID-19. The DNA for the CDR3 is TGCAGCGCGGGAGGGGTTTCTGGAAACACCATATATTTT. Its protein is CSAGGVSGNTIYF. The entire variable domain, with the rest obtained from reference TRBV29-1 and TRBJ1-3, is as follows: SAVISQKPSRDICQRGTSLTIQCQVDSQVTMMFWYRQQPGQSLTLIATANQGSEATYESGFVIDKFPISRPNLTFSTLTVSNMSPEDSSIYLCSAGGVSGNTIYFGEGSWLTVV.